These T cell receptor beta chains were read from a single sample in a study of OX40 agonist ivuxolimab in advanced cancers. Only in-frame clones appear in the TCRdb table, and some are missing; sequencing was by immunoSEQ multiplex PCR. Here the sample spans some 97,000 clones, over 75% being singletons. Source: CD4+ or CD8+ T cells sorted from blood, taken in a trial of the OX40 agonist ivuxolimab. These receptors all come from an adult with an advanced solid tumor such as melanoma, head and neck, liver or kidney cancer. CDR3s include the opening cysteine and the closing phenylalanine or tryptophan. The D gene is left open where the match is weak. A row's size may be missing; if present it is once, few, many or a size class.

V: TRBV18
D: TRBD2
J: TRBJ2-1
size: -
CDR3: CASSRRTSEYNEQFF
DNA: TGTGCCAGCTCACGTCGGACTAGCGAGTACAATGAGCAGTTCTTC

V: TRBV4-2
D: -
J: TRBJ1-1
size: -
CDR3: CASSQDLMNTEAFF
DNA: TGTGCCAGCAGCCAAGATTTGATGAACACTGAAGCTTTCTTT

V: TRBV20-1
D: -
J: TRBJ2-1
size: -
CDR3: CSAKKYNEQFF
DNA: TGCAGTGCAAAGAAGTACAATGAGCAGTTCTTC

V: TRBV19
D: -
J: TRBJ2-2
size: once
CDR3: CASSMGHNTGELFF
DNA: TGTGCCAGTAGTATGGGACATAACACCGGGGAGCTGTTTTTT

V: TRBV28
D: TRBD1
J: TRBJ1-2
size: -
CDR3: CASSLLQGNYGYTF
DNA: TGTGCCAGCAGTTTACTACAGGGGAACTATGGCTACACCTTC

V: TRBV4-1
D: TRBD1
J: TRBJ2-1
size: few
CDR3: CASSQGGGTGGLGEQFF
DNA: TGCGCCAGCAGCCAAGGTGGGGGGACAGGGGGTCTCGGTGAGCAGTTCTTC

V: TRBV15
D: -
J: TRBJ2-1
size: -
CDR3: CATSRGYEQFF
DNA: TGTGCCACCAGCAGGGGGTATGAGCAGTTCTTC

V: TRBV30
D: TRBD1
J: TRBJ1-3
size: -
CDR3: CAWTGDRAGNTIYF
DNA: TGTGCCTGGACCGGGGACAGGGCTGGAAACACCATATATTTT

V: TRBV9
D: -
J: TRBJ2-7
size: -
CDR3: CASSVEVNSYEQYF
DNA: TGTGCCAGCAGCGTAGAAGTGAATTCCTACGAGCAGTACTTC

V: TRBV5-1
D: -
J: TRBJ1-1
size: -
CDR3: CASSLQGNTEAFF
DNA: TGCGCCAGCAGCTTGCAAGGGAACACTGAAGCTTTCTTT

V: TRBV7-7
D: -
J: TRBJ2-3
size: -
CDR3: CASSPLGLGDTQYF
DNA: TGTGCCAGCAGCCCCCTGGGCTTGGGAGATACGCAGTATTTT

V: TRBV5-6
D: -
J: TRBJ1-2
size: -
CDR3: CASSFGVSGGYTF
DNA: TGTGCCAGCAGCTTCGGGGTTTCGGGTGGCTACACCTTC

V: TRBV5-6
D: -
J: TRBJ1-6
size: -
CDR3: CASSFVDGTSPLHF
DNA: TGTGCCAGCAGCTTTGTGGATGGGACCTCACCCCTCCACTTT

V: TRBV5-1
D: TRBD2
J: TRBJ2-1
size: -
CDR3: CASSPGLAGGPNEQFF
DNA: TGCGCCAGTTCACCGGGACTAGCGGGAGGGCCCAATGAGCAGTTCTTC